This T cell receptor (beta chain) originates from a study of beta chain features in type 1 diabetes. Overall study: Healthy donors and patients showed comparable age, gender and cell yields. Study outcomes and limitations: VDJ junctions from patients with type 1 diabetes contained fewer insertions and more deletions. The study notes PCR might favor shorter templates equally in patients and controls.

Of the isolated RNA, all was reverse transcribed, and so the sequenced material was expressed TCRB transcripts. The repertoire was sequenced with immunoSEQ multiplex PCR; TCRdb's copy has only in-frame clones and lacks some. This table has roughly 450,000 clones, over 10% appearing once. Sorted cells reached over 98% purity in every population. This clone was seen at least ten times. The target antigen is unknown. Other DNA sequences within the sample encode an identical CDR3. This CDR3 has 13 residues. Trimming left V 3 bases short and J 4 bases short, with 10 bases between. The germline CDR1 and CDR2 sequences are GTSNPN and SVGIG (reference sequence).

The sample taken for sequencing was naive CD4+ T cells from blood. The TCR sequence derives from a woman in her late teens or twenties in good health. V gene TRBV30 combines with J gene TRBJ2-1; D may match TRBD1 or TRBD2 (5 bases each). The CDR3 region is CAWRRDGYNEQFF. DNA of the CDR3: TGTGCCTGGAGGAGGGACGGGTACAATGAGCAGTTCTTC. Complete variable domain (other parts from reference TRBV30 and TRBJ2-1): SQTIHQWPATLVQPVGSPLSLECTVEGTSNPNLYWYRQAAGRGLQLLFYSVGIGQISSEVPQNLSASRPQDRQFILSSKKLLLSDSGFYLCAWRRDGYNEQFFGPGTRLTVL.